The T cell receptor beta chain under discussion was sequenced for a study of blood T cell repertoires in COVID-19. Sequencing was performed with immunoSEQ multiplex PCR; in TCRdb, only in-frame clones are kept and a portion is missing. The table includes a few hundred thousand clones, roughly 90% detected once. The CDR3 covers 14 residues. Germline CDR1 is ENHRY and CDR2 is SYGVKD. V trimming: 9 bases; J trimming: 8 bases; junction bases outside the gene matches: 9. This sequence originates from a woman younger than 30 who had recovered from COVID-19. V usage is TRBV10-3 and J usage is TRBJ2-5; TRBD2 matches 13 bases. Sequences were obtained from PBMCs or T cells enriched from blood (not recorded which). CDR3 protein: CAMGEGLAGSTQYF. CDR3 sequence (DNA): TGTGCCATGGGAGAGGGACTAGCGGGATCTACCCAGTACTTC.